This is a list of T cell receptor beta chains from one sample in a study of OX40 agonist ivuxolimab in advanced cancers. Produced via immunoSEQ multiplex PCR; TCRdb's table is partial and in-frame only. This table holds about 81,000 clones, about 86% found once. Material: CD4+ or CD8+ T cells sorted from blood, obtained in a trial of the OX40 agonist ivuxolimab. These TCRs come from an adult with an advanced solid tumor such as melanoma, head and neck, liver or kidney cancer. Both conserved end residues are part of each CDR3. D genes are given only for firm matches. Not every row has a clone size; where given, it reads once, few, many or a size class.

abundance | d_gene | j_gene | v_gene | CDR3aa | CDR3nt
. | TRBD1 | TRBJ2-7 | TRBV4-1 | CASSQRGTGDYEQYF | TGCGCCAGCAGCCAACGGGGGACAGGGGACTACGAGCAGTACTTC
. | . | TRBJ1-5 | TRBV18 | CASSPGGTVDQPQHF | TGTGCCAGCTCACCAGGGGGAACAGTTGATCAGCCCCAGCATTTT
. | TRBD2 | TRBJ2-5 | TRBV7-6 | CASSSFRGGQETQYF | TGTGCCAGCAGCTCATTCCGGGGGGGACAAGAGACCCAGTACTTC
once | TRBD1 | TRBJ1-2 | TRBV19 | CASRTGANYGYTF | TGTGCCAGCCGAACAGGGGCAAACTATGGCTACACCTTC
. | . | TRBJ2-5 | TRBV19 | CASSMLETQYF | TGTGCCAGTAGTATGCTAGAGACCCAGTACTTC
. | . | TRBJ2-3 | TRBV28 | CASSFSRDTQYF | TGTGCCAGCAGTTTTAGTCGAGATACGCAGTATTTT
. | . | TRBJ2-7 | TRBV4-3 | CASSQWVGSFEQYF | TGCGCCAGCAGCCAATGGGTCGGGAGTTTCGAGCAGTACTTC
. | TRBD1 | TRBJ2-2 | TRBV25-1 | CASSATDRGTGELFF | TGTGCCAGCAGTGCGACGGACAGGGGCACCGGGGAGCTGTTTTTT
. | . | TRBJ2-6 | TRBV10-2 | CASSGGRLGPGANVLTF | TGCGCCAGCAGTGGGGGACGGCTAGGACCTGGGGCCAACGTCCTGACTTTC
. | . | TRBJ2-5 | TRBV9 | CASSPPTQETQYF | TGTGCCAGCAGCCCACCGACCCAAGAGACCCAGTACTTC
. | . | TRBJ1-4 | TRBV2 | CARGGAFPREKLFF | TGTGCACGAGGGGGGGCCTTCCCTAGGGAAAAACTGTTTTTT
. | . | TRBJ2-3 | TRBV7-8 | CASSLDPHGNTQYF | TGTGCCAGCAGCTTAGACCCCCATGGTAATACGCAGTATTTT
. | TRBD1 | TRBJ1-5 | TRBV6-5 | CASSSGTGKQPQHF | TGTGCCAGCAGTTCCGGGACAGGGAAACAGCCCCAGCATTTT
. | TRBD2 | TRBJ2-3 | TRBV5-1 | CASSFGVAGGSTDTQYF | TGCGCCAGCAGCTTTGGGGTAGCGGGAGGTAGCACAGATACGCAGTATTTT
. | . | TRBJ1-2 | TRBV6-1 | CASSDEAYPFYGYTF | TGTGCCAGCAGTGATGAGGCCTACCCCTTCTATGGCTACACCTTC
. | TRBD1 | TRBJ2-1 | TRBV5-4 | CASSPRTGGIYNEQFF | TGTGCCAGCAGCCCTCGGACAGGGGGAATCTACAATGAGCAGTTCTTC
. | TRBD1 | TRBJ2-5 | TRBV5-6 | CASSTRTGQTQYF | TGTGCCAGCAGCACTCGGACAGGGCAGACCCAGTACTTC
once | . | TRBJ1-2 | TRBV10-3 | CAISESTLALYGYTF | TGTGCCATCAGTGAGTCGACTTTAGCCCTATATGGCTACACCTTC
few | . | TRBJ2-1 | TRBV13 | CASSLRSSYNEQFF | TGTGCCAGCAGCTTAAGGAGCTCCTACAATGAGCAGTTCTTC
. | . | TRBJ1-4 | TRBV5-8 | CASSLGFGNEKLFF | TGTGCCAGCAGCTTAGGGTTCGGAAATGAAAAACTGTTTTTT
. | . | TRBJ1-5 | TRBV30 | CAWSRGASNQPQHF | TGTGCCTGGAGTCGAGGGGCTAGCAATCAGCCCCAGCATTTT